The TCR beta chain described here comes from a study of blood T cell repertoires in COVID-19. Study-level background: PBMCs, B-cell-depleted T cells, or T cells were the source of the cDNA or gDNA that made up the material.

Original methodology: Amplified reference gene primers provided the basis for estimating nucleated cell counts. The repertoire was sequenced with immunoSEQ multiplex PCR; TCRdb's copy has only in-frame clones and lacks some. The V and J calls and clone size come from that table; D and trimming were worked out from the DNA. The sample carries some 290,000 clones, roughly 88% recorded once. V lost 6 bases and J lost 3, with 11 bases in between. The length of the CDR3 is 13 residues. Germline V gives CDR1 MNHNY, CDR2 SVGAGI (reference sequence). Individuals drawn from some 25 US areas were roughly 18 to 89 years old.

Sequenced: PBMCs or T cells enriched from blood (not recorded which). This sequence was found in a woman aged 40 to 50 with acute COVID-19. The V gene is TRBV6-6, the J gene TRBJ1-2; no firm D call. This CDR3 reads CASSLIEDYGYTF. The CDR3 DNA sequence: TGTGCCAGCAGCCTCATCGAGGACTATGGCTACACCTTC.